This TCR beta chain was observed in a study of shared clonotypes between healthy human individuals. Study-level findings and limits: Clonotypes not shared had lower generation probabilities than those common to all four donors.

Turning to this clone: Antigen unknown. Other DNA sequences from this sample encode an identical CDR3 as well.

The CDR3 runs 14 residues. CDR1 KGHSH and CDR2 LQKENI come from the germline V gene. V shed 0 bases and J shed 0 bases, with 6 bases lying between them. From CD4+ cells came CD45RA+ naive and CD45RA-negative memory subsets. Using immunoSEQ multiplex PCR, the repertoire was profiled, and TCRdb retains in-frame clones only, with some absent. Among millions of clones, 85% to 95% were seen once, and the ten largest hold around 0.13%. The TCR originated in a man aged 18 to 35 in good health. The sequenced sample was naive CD4+ T cells sorted from blood. Specified subset: CD45RA+ positively selected. The V gene is TRBV18, the J gene TRBJ2-7; unclear D gene. As DNA, the CDR3 is TGTGCCAGCTCACCACCGAATCACTCCTACGAGCAGTACTTC. Protein product: CASSPPNHSYEQYF.